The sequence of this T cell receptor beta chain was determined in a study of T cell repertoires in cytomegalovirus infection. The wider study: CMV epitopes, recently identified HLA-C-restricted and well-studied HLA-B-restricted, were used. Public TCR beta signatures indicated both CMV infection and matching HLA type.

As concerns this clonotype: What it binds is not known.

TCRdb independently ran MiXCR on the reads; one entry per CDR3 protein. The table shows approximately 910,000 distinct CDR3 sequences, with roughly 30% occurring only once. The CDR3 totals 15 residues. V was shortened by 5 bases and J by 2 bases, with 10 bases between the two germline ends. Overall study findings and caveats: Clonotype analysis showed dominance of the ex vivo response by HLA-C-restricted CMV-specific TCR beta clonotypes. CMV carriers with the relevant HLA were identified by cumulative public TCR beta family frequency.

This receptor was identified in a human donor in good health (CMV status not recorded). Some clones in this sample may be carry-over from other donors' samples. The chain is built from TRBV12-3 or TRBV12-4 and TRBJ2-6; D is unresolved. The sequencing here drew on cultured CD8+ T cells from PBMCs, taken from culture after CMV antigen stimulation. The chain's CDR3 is CASSPPWPGANVLTF. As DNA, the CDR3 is TGTGCCAGCAGTCCCCCTTGGCCTGGGGCCAACGTCCTGACTTTC.